Shown below are 32 T cell receptor beta chains from a single sample sequenced in a study of beta chain features in type 1 diabetes. Broader study findings: Shorter TCRB CDR3s, moderately but significantly so, were found in Type 1 diabetes patients in all four CD4+ subsets.

Which antigens these TCRs recognize remains unknown. The entirety of the isolated RNA underwent reverse transcription, so expressed TCRB transcripts were sequenced. Some clones are missing from TCRdb's copy, which holds only in-frame ones; the method was immunoSEQ multiplex PCR. Of some 700,000 clones detected, roughly an eighth appear once; the ten largest clones hold 0.022%. The sample was naive CD4+ T cells from blood. These TCRs come from a man younger than 35 with type 1 diabetes.

The rearrangement uses TRBV5-1 and TRBJ2-2, with TRBD1 matching 7 bases. Trimming took 3 bases from V and 5 from J; bases not matched to a gene: 10. Looked up from germline, CDR1 is SGHRS and CDR2 is YFSETQ. The CDR3 is made up of 16 amino acids. CDR3 region: CASSSDQGVATGELFF. In DNA form, the CDR3 reads TGCGCCAGCAGCTCTGACCAGGGGGTAGCTACCGGGGAGCTGTTTTTT.

V and J are TRBV5-1 and TRBJ2-3; no firm D call. V lost 0 bases, J lost 2 bases, and 4 bases lay in between. Per the germline V gene, CDR1 is SGHRS and CDR2 is YFSETQ. This CDR3 contains 13 residues. CDR3 sequence reads: CASSLGITDTQYF. The DNA of the CDR3 is TGCGCCAGCAGCTTGGGGATCACAGATACGCAGTATTTT.

The chain joins TRBV29-1 to TRBJ1-3; D is unresolved. Per the germline V gene, CDR1 is SQVTM and CDR2 is ANQGSEA. The CDR3 contains 12 residues. The V and J ends lost 7 bases and 4 bases respectively, with 11 bases between them. CDR3 residues: CSAADDGNTIYF. The CDR3 DNA reads TGCAGCGCCGCCGACGACGGAAACACCATATATTTT.

The V and J genes are TRBV28 and TRBJ1-2, with D uncertain. CDR1 and CDR2 from the germline V gene are MDHEN and SYDVKM. The ends were cut back, 5 bases at V and 8 bases at J, with 15 bases in the middle. The CDR3 is made up of 13 amino acids. The CDR3 nucleotides read TGTGCCAGCAGTCCCCGGGCCCACGGGGGCTACACCTTC. Its translation: CASSPRAHGGYTF.

This clone was detected a few times. The genes are TRBV2 and TRBJ1-5; the D is unclear. Trimming left V 7 bases short and J 2 bases short, with 9 bases between. CDR1 is SNHLY, CDR2 FYNNEI, per germline. The CDR3 is 13 amino acids. The CDR3 DNA reads TGTGCCAGCACCGGCCAAGGCAATCAGCCCCAGCATTTT. Residues: CASTGQGNQPQHF.

Only a few counts were recorded for this clone. V and J are TRBV2 and TRBJ2-7, with TRBD1 identical over 8 bases. This CDR3 has 11 residues. V lost 11 bases and J lost 6; bases outside the gene matches: 6. Germline assignment: CDR1 SNHLY and CDR2 FYNNEI. CDR3 loop: CAGTGGLEQYF. CDR3 sequence (DNA): TGTGCCGGTACAGGGGGACTCGAGCAGTACTTC. The full variable domain, its missing parts supplied by reference TRBV2 and TRBJ2-7, is EPEVTQTPSHQVTQMGQEVILRCVPISNHLYFYWYRQILGQKVEFLVSFYNNEISEKSEIFDDQFSVERPDGSNFTLKIRSTKLEDSAMYFCAGTGGLEQYFGPGTRLTVT.

This clone has a handful of counts. The V and J genes are TRBV11-1 and TRBJ2-4; maybe TRBD2 (5 bases). Germline values: CDR1 SGHAT, CDR2 FQDESV (reference sequence). V was trimmed by 2 bases and J by 8 bases, leaving 7 bases between them. This CDR3 has 12 residues. CDR3 coding DNA: TGTGCCAGCAGCTTAATGGGAGACATTCAGTACTTC. This gives the protein CASSLMGDIQYF.

The V gene is TRBV5-1, the J gene TRBJ2-3; no definite D call. Trimming took off 1 base at V and 0 bases at J, with 6 bases between the two ends. Germline V gene data show CDR1 as SGHRS and CDR2 as YFSETQ. The CDR3 contains 14 residues. CDR3 nucleotide sequence: TGCGCCAGCAGCTTGTCACAGAGCACAGATACGCAGTATTTT. It codes for CASSLSQSTDTQYF.

This clone was observed a few times. V usage is TRBV25-1 and J usage is TRBJ1-2; D is uncertain. The germline gives CDR1 MGHDK, CDR2 SYGVNS. V shed 5 bases and J shed 5 bases, with 0 bases lying between them. The CDR3 is made up of 9 amino acids. The CDR3 DNA reads as TGTGCCAGCAGTTATGGCTACACCTTC. It encodes CASSYGYTF.

This clone was observed a handful of times. The chain employs TRBV25-1 and TRBJ2-5; D gene uncertain. The CDR3 spans 15 residues. Trimming removed 0 bases from V and 4 bases from J, with 12 bases in between. Germline V gene data show CDR1 as MGHDK and CDR2 as SYGVNS. The CDR3 nucleotides are TGTGCCAGCAGTGAATACGGGTGGATACGAGAGACCCAGTACTTC. Translated, it gives CASSEYGWIRETQYF. The full variable domain, its missing parts supplied by reference TRBV25-1 and TRBJ2-5, is EADIYQTPRYLVIGTGKKITLECSQTMGHDKMYWYQQDPGMELHLIHYSYGVNSTEKGDLSSESTVSRIRTEHFPLTLESARPSHTSQYLCASSEYGWIRETQYFGPGTRLLVL.

This clone was counted only a few times. This sequence joins TRBV7-6 and TRBJ2-7; TRBD2 aligns across 12 bases. Germline V gives CDR1 SGHVS, CDR2 FNYEAQ. The CDR3 is 16 amino acids. V shed 2 bases and J 6 bases; nucleotides not matched to a gene: 8. In DNA form, the CDR3 reads TGTGCCAGCAGCTTAATGCTAGCGGGGGGGCTCGTCGAGCAGTACTTC. Its translation is CASSLMLAGGLVEQYF.

This clone was seen more than once but under ten times. V and J are TRBV19 and TRBJ1-2; D is undetermined. CDR3 length equals 16 residues. The V end lost 7 bases, the J end lost 0 bases, and 18 bases lay between the germline ends. Germline-derived CDR1 and CDR2 are LNHDA and SQIVND (reference sequence). Here the CDR3 DNA reads TGTGCCAGTACCACGAAGAGGACCGGGGCTAACTATGGCTACACCTTC. It translates to CASTTKRTGANYGYTF.

About this clone: Distinct nucleotide sequences in the sample also encode this CDR3. The rearrangement uses TRBV7-3 and TRBJ2-3, with D perhaps matching TRBD2 (6 bases). The CDR3 has 14 amino acids. The V end was cut by 2 bases, the J end by 2 bases, with 8 bases between. From germline, CDR1 is SGHTA and CDR2 FQGTGA. The CDR3: CASSLRGTTDTQYF. The CDR3 nucleotides read TGTGCCAGCAGCTTACGGGGGACCACAGATACGCAGTATTTT.

With regard to this clone: This CDR3 is also generated by other DNA sequences in the sample. The CDR3 DNA follows: TGCGCCAGCAGCTTGGGAGGAACTAATGAAAAACTGTTTTTT. This translates into CASSLGGTNEKLFF. This chain uses TRBV5-1 with TRBJ1-4; D gene uncertain. This CDR3 is built from 14 residues. The germline V gene has CDR1 SGHRS and CDR2 YFSETQ. V lost 0 bases, J lost 1 base, and 4 bases lay in between. The whole variable domain, filled in from reference TRBV5-1 and TRBJ1-4, reads KAGVTQTPRYLIKTRGQQVTLSCSPISGHRSVSWYQQTPGQGLQFLFEYFSETQRNKGNFPGRFSGRQFSNSRSEMNVSTLELGDSALYLCASSLGGTNEKLFFGSGTQLSVL.

This chain connects TRBV6-1 to TRBJ2-1, with a weak D call TRBD1 (5 bases). Trimming stripped 1 base from V and 8 bases from J, with 12 bases between. This CDR3 has 14 amino acids. Germline V gene sequence: CDR1 MNHNS, CDR2 SASEGT. The CDR3 is CASSEDRGWDEQFF. CDR3 nucleotide sequence: TGTGCCAGCAGTGAAGATAGGGGCTGGGATGAGCAGTTCTTC.

DNA for the CDR3: TGTGCCAGCAACCTCGGGGCCCAGCCCCAGCATTTT. Residues: CASNLGAQPQHF. The chain has TRBV2 and TRBJ1-5, with D maybe TRBD1 (5 bases). Germline lookup yields CDR1 SNHLY and CDR2 FYNNEI. Trimming shortened V by 7 bases and J by 7 bases, and 11 bases separated the two germline ends. The CDR3 spans 12 residues.

The V call is TRBV5-6, the J call TRBJ1-5; possibly TRBD1 for D (5 bases). The V gene lost 2 bases and the J gene lost 7 bases, with 16 bases spanning the gap. The length of the CDR3 is 15 residues. Germline values: CDR1 SGHDT, CDR2 YYEEEE. This chain's CDR3 is CASSLRRDDPQPQHF. CDR3 sequence (DNA): TGTGCCAGCAGCTTAAGGAGGGACGACCCCCAGCCCCAGCATTTT.

This clone was seen a handful of times. The rearrangement uses TRBV11-3 and TRBJ1-1; 8 nucleotides line up with TRBD1. Losses at the gene ends were 1 base for V and 5 bases for J; bases not matched to a gene: 3. CDR1 is SGHNT, CDR2 YENEEA, per germline. The CDR3 has 14 residues. The DNA of the CDR3 is TGTGCCAGCAGCTTAGTGGGGACAGGTACTGAAGCTTTCTTT. Its translation: CASSLVGTGTEAFF.

On this clone: The sample holds other DNA sequences that translate to the same CDR3. V usage is TRBV7-9 and J usage is TRBJ2-2; the D is unclear. Trimming removed 5 bases from V and 6 bases from J, with 10 bases in between. CDR3 size: 13 residues. Germline V gene data show CDR1 as SEHNR and CDR2 as FQNEAQ (reference sequence). Written as DNA, the CDR3 is TGTGCCAGCAGCCTCGCCGGGCCCGGGGAGCTGTTTTTT. This codes for CASSLAGPGELFF.

The chain recombines TRBV18 with TRBJ2-3, with a possible D match to TRBD2 (7 bases). The V and J ends lost 2 bases and 1 base respectively, with 16 bases between them. Germline V gene lookup returns CDR1 KGHSH and CDR2 LQKENI. This CDR3 contains 17 residues. This chain's CDR3 is CASSPDFGGGRTDTQYF. The CDR3 bases are TGTGCCAGCTCACCAGATTTTGGCGGGGGCCGCACAGATACGCAGTATTTT.

There are a few counts of this clone. The J gene is TRBJ2-5, the V gene TRBV2; maybe TRBD1 (6 bases). The V end lost 0 bases, the J end lost 5 bases, and 19 bases lay between the germline ends. This CDR3 comprises 17 residues. CDR1 and CDR2 (germline): SNHLY, FYNNEI. The DNA of the CDR3 is TGTGCCAGCAGTGAAGCGTTATTCTGGGGGCCCGGGGAGACCCAGTACTTC. Translating it yields CASSEALFWGPGETQYF. Supplemented by reference TRBV2 and TRBJ2-5, the full variable domain reads EPEVTQTPSHQVTQMGQEVILRCVPISNHLYFYWYRQILGQKVEFLVSFYNNEISEKSEIFDDQFSVERPDGSNFTLKIRSTKLEDSAMYFCASSEALFWGPGETQYFGPGTRLLVL.

This clone has just a few counts. The chain is built from TRBV25-1 and TRBJ2-2; D is ambiguous. CDR3 size: 14 residues. CDR1 is MGHDK, CDR2 SYGVNS, per germline. V was clipped by 0 bases and J by 3 bases, with 5 bases between them. The CDR3 DNA is TGTGCCAGCAGTGAATATACCGACACCGGGGAGCTGTTTTTT. Translation gives CASSEYTDTGELFF.

The chain is built from TRBV7-7 and TRBJ2-1; D is perhaps TRBD2 (6 bases). The germline V gene has CDR1 SSHAT and CDR2 FNYEAQ (reference sequence). The V end was cut by 5 bases, the J end by 6 bases, with 14 bases between. This CDR3 has 14 amino acids. CDR3 region: CASSLDRSGNEQFF. The CDR3 DNA is TGTGCCAGCAGCCTAGACCGTAGCGGCAATGAGCAGTTCTTC.

This clone was seen only a few times. A junction end diverges from the germline sequence, so it may reflect a read error. V gene TRBV7-7 combines with J gene TRBJ2-5, with D perhaps TRBD2 (6 bases). Germline assignment: CDR1 SSHAT and CDR2 FNYEAQ (reference sequence). CDR3 length: 14 residues. The DNA of the CDR3 is TGTGCTAGCAGTATTGCGGGACTCCAAGAGACCCAGTACTTC. Translated, it gives CASSIAGLQETQYF. The full variable domain, with the rest looked up from reference TRBV7-7 and TRBJ2-5, is GAGVSQSPRYKVTKRGQDVTLRCDPISSHATLYWYQQALGQGPEFLTYFNYEAQPDKSGLPSDRFSAERPEGSISTLTIQRTEQRDSAMYRCASSIAGLQETQYFGPGTRLLVL.

This clone was seen a handful of times. Its ends do not fully match the called genes, so a read error is possible. The V call is TRBV5-1, the J call TRBJ1-1, with D tentatively TRBD1 (5 bases). The germline gives CDR1 SGHRS, CDR2 YFSETQ. This CDR3 has 14 residues. This chain's CDR3 is CASSLSGQGPDAFF. For the CDR3, the DNA is TGCGCCAGCAGCTTGTCGGGGCAGGGTCCTGATGCTTTCTTT.

J is TRBJ1-2 and V is TRBV30; a weak D match, TRBD1 (5 bases). Trimming stripped 5 bases from V and 5 bases from J, with 12 bases between. The CDR3 spans 12 residues. Germline-derived CDR1 and CDR2 are GTSNPN and SVGIG (reference sequence). In DNA form, the CDR3 reads TGTGCCTGGGTAGACAGCTCTTATGGCTACACCTTC. Translating gives CAWVDSSYGYTF. Full variable domain (outside the CDR3, taken from reference TRBV30 and TRBJ1-2): SQTIHQWPATLVQPVGSPLSLECTVEGTSNPNLYWYRQAAGRGLQLLFYSVGIGQISSEVPQNLSASRPQDRQFILSSKKLLLSDSGFYLCAWVDSSYGYTFGSGTRLTVV.

This clone was observed a few times. V gene TRBV10-3 combines with J gene TRBJ1-1, with D uncertain. The CDR3 loop spans 15 amino acids. V lost 6 bases and J 0 bases, leaving 14 bases between the germline ends. Germline V CDR1 and CDR2: ENHRY, SYGVKD. CDR3 sequence reads: CAIREEAAVNTEAFF. CDR3 DNA sequence: TGTGCCATCAGGGAGGAGGCGGCGGTGAACACTGAAGCTTTCTTT.

This clone showed up just a few times. The V call is TRBV30, the J call TRBJ1-1; D remains unclear. With 0 bases removed from V and 0 bases from J, the gap between germline ends came to 5 bases. CDR1 and CDR2 (germline): GTSNPN, SVGIG (reference sequence). This CDR3 contains 13 residues. Here the CDR3 DNA reads TGTGCCTGGAGTGTAAACCTGAACACTGAAGCTTTCTTT. It translates to CAWSVNLNTEAFF.

This clone was counted only a few times. The identical CDR3 is also encoded by other nucleotide sequences in the sample. The chain couples TRBV6-5 to TRBJ2-7; the D is unclear. Trimming cost V 2 bases and J 6 bases, with 5 bases left between them. Per germline, CDR1 MNHEY and CDR2 SVGAGI. This CDR3 contains 11 residues. The CDR3 sequence is CASSYGAEQYF. Written as DNA, the CDR3 is TGTGCCAGCAGTTACGGAGCCGAGCAGTACTTC.

This clone came up a few times. This chain uses TRBV4-1 with TRBJ1-3; possible D gene TRBD1, 5 bases. Trimming took 0 bases from V and 0 from J, leaving 12 bases between them. Germline V lookup: CDR1 MGHRA, CDR2 YSYEKL. CDR3 size: 17 residues. Here the CDR3 DNA reads TGCGCCAGCAGCCAAGATGAGGGGAAGTACTCTGGAAACACCATATATTTT. It encodes CASSQDEGKYSGNTIYF.

In regard to this clone: Other DNA sequences in this sample translate to the same CDR3. The V gene is TRBV20-1, the J gene TRBJ2-7; tentatively, D is TRBD2 (5 bases). The CDR3 totals 11 residues. Germline values: CDR1 DFQATT, CDR2 SNEGSKA (reference sequence). V lost 3 bases, J lost 6 bases, and 9 bases lay in between. The CDR3 DNA is TGCAGTGCTAGGGCGGGCTCCGAGCAGTACTTC. It specifies CSARAGSEQYF.

This clone was seen a few times. In the same sample, other DNA sequences code for this CDR3. This sequence joins TRBV7-9 and TRBJ2-1, with 9 bases that match TRBD2. V shed 6 bases, J shed 5 bases, and the junction held 8 bases outside the gene matches. Germline CDR1 and CDR2: SEHNR and FQNEAQ (reference sequence). The CDR3 is 15 amino acids. CDR3 bases: TGTGCCAGCAGTCCGAGCGGGGGGCCAAACAATGAGCAGTTCTTC. Its translation: CASSPSGGPNNEQFF.